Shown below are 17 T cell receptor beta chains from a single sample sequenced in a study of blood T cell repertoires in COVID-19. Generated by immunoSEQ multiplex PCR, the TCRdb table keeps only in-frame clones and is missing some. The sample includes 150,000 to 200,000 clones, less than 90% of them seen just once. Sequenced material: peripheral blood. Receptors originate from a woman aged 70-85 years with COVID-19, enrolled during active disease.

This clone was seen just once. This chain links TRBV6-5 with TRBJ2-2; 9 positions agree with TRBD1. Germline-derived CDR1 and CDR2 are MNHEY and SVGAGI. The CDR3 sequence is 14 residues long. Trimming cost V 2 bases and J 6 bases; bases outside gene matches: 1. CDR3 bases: TGTGCCAGCAGTTACGACAGGGGGTCCGGGGAGCTGTTTTTT. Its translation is CASSYDRGSGELFF.

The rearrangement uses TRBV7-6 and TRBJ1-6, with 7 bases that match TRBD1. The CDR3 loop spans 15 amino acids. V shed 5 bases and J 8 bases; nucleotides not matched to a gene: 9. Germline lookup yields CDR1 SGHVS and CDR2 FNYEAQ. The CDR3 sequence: CASSEQGLADSPLHF. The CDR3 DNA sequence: TGTGCCAGCAGCGAACAGGGGCTGGCGGATTCACCCCTCCACTTT.

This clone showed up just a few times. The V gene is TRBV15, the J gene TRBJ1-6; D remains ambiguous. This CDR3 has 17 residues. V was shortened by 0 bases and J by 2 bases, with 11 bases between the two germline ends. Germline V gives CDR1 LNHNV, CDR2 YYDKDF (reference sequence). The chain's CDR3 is CATSRDSGTAYNSPLHF. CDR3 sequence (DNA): TGTGCCACCAGCAGAGACTCGGGAACGGCCTATAATTCACCCCTCCACTTT.

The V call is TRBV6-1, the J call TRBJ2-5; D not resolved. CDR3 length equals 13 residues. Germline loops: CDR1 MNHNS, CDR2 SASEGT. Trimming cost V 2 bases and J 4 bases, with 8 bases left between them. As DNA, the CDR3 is TGTGCCAGCAGTGAATCTCCGGGAGAGACCCAGTACTTC. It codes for CASSESPGETQYF.

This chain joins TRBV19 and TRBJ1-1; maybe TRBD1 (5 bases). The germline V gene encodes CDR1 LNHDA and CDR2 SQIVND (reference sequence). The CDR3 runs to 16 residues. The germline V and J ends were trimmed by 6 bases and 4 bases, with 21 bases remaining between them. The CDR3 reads CASRIRPGLAPTEAFF. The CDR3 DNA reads TGTGCCAGTAGAATAAGACCGGGACTCGCTCCCACTGAAGCTTTCTTT.

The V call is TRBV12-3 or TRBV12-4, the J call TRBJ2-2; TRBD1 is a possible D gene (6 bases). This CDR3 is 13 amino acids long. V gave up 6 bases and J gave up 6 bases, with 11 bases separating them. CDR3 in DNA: TGTGCCAGCAGGGATGGACAGCCCGGGGAGCTGTTTTTT. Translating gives CASRDGQPGELFF.

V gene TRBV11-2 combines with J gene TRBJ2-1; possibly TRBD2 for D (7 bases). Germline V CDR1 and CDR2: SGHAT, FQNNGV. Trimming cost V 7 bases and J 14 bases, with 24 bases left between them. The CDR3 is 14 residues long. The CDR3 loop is CASTPGGSQISEFF. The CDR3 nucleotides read TGTGCCAGCACCCCGGGGGGCAGCCAGATTTCCGAGTTCTTC. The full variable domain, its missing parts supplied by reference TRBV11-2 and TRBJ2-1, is EAGVAQSPRYKIIEKRQSVAFWCNPISGHATLYWYQQILGQGPKLLIQFQNNGVVDDSQLPKDRFSAERLKGVDSTLKIQPAKLEDSAVYLCASTPGGSQISEFFGPGTRLTVL.

The CDR3 coding sequence is TGTGCCAGCAGGGGGGGGCGATATGGCTACACCTTC. It codes for CASRGGRYGYTF. The chain is built from TRBV2 and TRBJ1-2; D is perhaps TRBD1 (6 bases). This CDR3 spans 12 amino acids. In germline, CDR1 is SNHLY, CDR2 FYNNEI. V dropped 6 bases and J dropped 5 bases, with 10 bases sitting between them. Full variable domain (remainder filled in from reference TRBV2 and TRBJ1-2): EPEVTQTPSHQVTQMGQEVILRCVPISNHLYFYWYRQILGQKVEFLVSFYNNEISEKSEIFDDQFSVERPDGSNFTLKIRSTKLEDSAMYFCASRGGRYGYTFGSGTRLTVV.

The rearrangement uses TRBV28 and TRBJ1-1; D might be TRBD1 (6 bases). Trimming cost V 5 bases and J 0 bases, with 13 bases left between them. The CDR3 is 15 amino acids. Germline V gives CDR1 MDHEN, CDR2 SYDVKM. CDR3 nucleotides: TGTGCCAGCAGTCCCCGACAGGTCTTGAACACTGAAGCTTTCTTT. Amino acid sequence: CASSPRQVLNTEAFF.

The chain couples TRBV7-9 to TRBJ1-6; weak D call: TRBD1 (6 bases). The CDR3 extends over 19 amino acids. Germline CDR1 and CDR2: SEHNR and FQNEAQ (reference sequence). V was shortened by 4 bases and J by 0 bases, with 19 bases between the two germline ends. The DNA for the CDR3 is TGTGCCAGCAGCTACCCCCGGGGGGCACGGAGCTCCTATAATTCACCCCTCCACTTT. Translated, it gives CASSYPRGARSSYNSPLHF.

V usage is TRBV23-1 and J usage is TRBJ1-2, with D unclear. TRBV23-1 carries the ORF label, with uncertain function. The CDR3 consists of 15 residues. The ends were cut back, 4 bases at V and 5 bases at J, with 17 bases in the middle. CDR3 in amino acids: CASSPPRSSTYGYTF. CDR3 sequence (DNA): TGCGCCAGCAGTCCACCGAGGAGTTCTACTTATGGCTACACCTTC.

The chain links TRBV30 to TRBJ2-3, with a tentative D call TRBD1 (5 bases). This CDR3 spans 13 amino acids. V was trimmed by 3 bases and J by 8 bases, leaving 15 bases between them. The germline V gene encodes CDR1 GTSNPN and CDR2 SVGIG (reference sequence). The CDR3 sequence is CAWRGPYPSTQYF. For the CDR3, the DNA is TGTGCCTGGAGGGGGCCGTACCCAAGTACGCAGTATTTT.

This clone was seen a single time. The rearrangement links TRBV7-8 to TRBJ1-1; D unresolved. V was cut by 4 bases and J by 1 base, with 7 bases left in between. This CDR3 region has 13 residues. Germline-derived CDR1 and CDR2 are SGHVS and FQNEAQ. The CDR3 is CASSSFWNTEAFF. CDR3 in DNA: TGTGCCAGCAGCTCATTTTGGAACACTGAAGCTTTCTTT. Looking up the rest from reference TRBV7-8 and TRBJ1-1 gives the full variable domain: GAGVSQSPRYKVAKRGQDVALRCDPISGHVSLFWYQQALGQGPEFLTYFQNEAQLDKSGLPSDRFFAERPEGSVSTLKIQRTQQEDSAVYLCASSSFWNTEAFFGQGTRLTVV.

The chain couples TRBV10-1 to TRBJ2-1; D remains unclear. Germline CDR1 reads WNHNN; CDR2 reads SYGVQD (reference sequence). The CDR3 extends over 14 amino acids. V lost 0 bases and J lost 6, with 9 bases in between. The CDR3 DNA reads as TGCGCCAGCAGTGAGTCGATTAGTATCAATGAGCAGTTCTTC. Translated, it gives CASSESISINEQFF.

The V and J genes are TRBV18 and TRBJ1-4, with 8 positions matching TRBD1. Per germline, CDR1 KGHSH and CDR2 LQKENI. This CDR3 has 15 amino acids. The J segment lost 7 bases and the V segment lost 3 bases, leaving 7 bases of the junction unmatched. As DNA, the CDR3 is TGTGCCAGCTCACCCAGGACAGGGATGGGTGAAAAACTGTTTTTT. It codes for CASSPRTGMGEKLFF.

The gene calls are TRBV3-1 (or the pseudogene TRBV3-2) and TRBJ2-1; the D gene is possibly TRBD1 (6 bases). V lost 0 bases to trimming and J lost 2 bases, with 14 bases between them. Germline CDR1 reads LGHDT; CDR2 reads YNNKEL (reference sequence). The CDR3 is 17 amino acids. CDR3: CASSQDWGLIPYNEQFF. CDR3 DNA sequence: TGTGCCAGCAGCCAAGATTGGGGGCTAATCCCCTACAATGAGCAGTTCTTC.

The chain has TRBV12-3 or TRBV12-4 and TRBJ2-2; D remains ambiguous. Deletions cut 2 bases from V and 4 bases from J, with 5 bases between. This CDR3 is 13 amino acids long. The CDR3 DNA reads TGTGCCAGCAGTTTAATCTCCACCGGGGAGCTGTTTTTT. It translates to CASSLISTGELFF.